Shown below are 26 T cell receptor beta chains from a single sample sequenced in a study of glioma-infiltrating T cells. Amplification of TCR alpha and beta CDR3 regions from RNA used iRepertoire nested multiplex PCR. One entry per CDR3 protein results from TCRdb running MiXCR on the multiplex PCR reads. This table has about 93,000 distinct CDR3 sequences, around 42% appearing once. The specimen sequenced was glioma tissue, nonneoplastic brain tissue, or PBMCs (not recorded which). The receptors derive from a human donor with low-grade glioma or glioblastoma, undergoing nonglioma brain surgery, or in good health (not recorded which).

Remarks on this clonotype: A read error is possible here, since a much larger clone lies one base away. The chain uses TRBV29-1 and TRBJ1-4; unclear D gene. This CDR3 has 14 residues. Germline CDR1 SQVTM, CDR2 ANQGSEA. CDR3 coding DNA: TGCAGCGTTCTTGGGCCCACAACTAATGAAGAACTGTTTTTT. Protein product: CSVLGPTTNEELFF.

At least ten counts were recorded for this clonotype. The J gene is TRBJ2-3, the V gene TRBV20-1, with 9 positions matching TRBD2. V gave up 7 bases and J gave up 6 bases; unmatched junction bases: 8. CDR1 is DFQATT, CDR2 SNEGSKA, per germline (reference sequence). The length of the CDR3 is 13 residues. CDR3 sequence: CSVYSGGRDTQYF. The CDR3 bases are TGCAGTGTTTATAGCGGGGGACGGGATACGCAGTATTTT.

Details on this clonotype: The junction departs from the called germline gene at one end, perhaps through a read error. This chain connects TRBV15 to TRBJ2-3; TRBD2 is a possible D gene (5 bases). The CDR3 is 18 residues long. Germline V gives CDR1 LNHNV, CDR2 YYDKDF (reference sequence). The CDR3 sequence: CATSRDTLAGAPTDRQYF. CDR3 nucleotide sequence: TGTGCCACCAGCAGAGACACCCTAGCAGGAGCACCCACAGATAGGCAGTATTTT.

The table lists this clonotype with many counts. This chain uses TRBV5-1 with TRBJ2-3, with 10 bases fitting TRBD1. Per germline, CDR1 SGHRS and CDR2 YFSETQ. CDR3 length: 14 amino acids. The V gene end was trimmed by 8 bases and the J gene end by 1 base; junction bases not matched to a gene: 4. The DNA of the CDR3 is TGCGCCAGTCATGGGACAGGGGGCACAGATACGCAGTATTTT. It yields the protein CASHGTGGTDTQYF.

The table lists this clonotype with many counts. The chain recombines TRBV11-3 with TRBJ2-5, with 14 nucleotides matching TRBD2. Germline values: CDR1 SGHNT, CDR2 YENEEA. The CDR3 is made up of 17 amino acids. J lost 0 bases, V lost 5 bases, and 5 bases had no gene match. The CDR3 DNA is TGTGCCAGCAGCCCGGGACTAGCGGGGGCGTACCAAGAGACCCAGTACTTC. It translates to CASSPGLAGAYQETQYF.

This clonotype has at least ten counts. The chain links TRBV25-1 to TRBJ2-5; 9 nucleotides line up with TRBD1. This CDR3 has 17 residues. J was trimmed by 5 bases and V by 2 bases; bases with no gene match: 12. Germline V gene lookup returns CDR1 MGHDK and CDR2 SYGVNS. In DNA, the CDR3 is TGTGCCAGCAGTGAAGCCGGGACAGGGTCAAGGAGGGAGACCCAGTACTTC. Translated, it gives CASSEAGTGSRRETQYF.

Regarding this clonotype: One junction end disagrees with the germline gene, perhaps due to a read error. This chain uses TRBV27 with TRBJ2-1, with D unclear. The CDR3 has 17 amino acids. The germline V gene encodes CDR1 MNHEY and CDR2 SMNVEV (reference sequence). The CDR3 here is CARSPLRRVSSYNEQFF. The CDR3 DNA follows: TGTGCCCGCAGTCCCCTTCGACGGGTCAGCTCCTACAATGAGCAGTTCTTC.

This clonotype was picked up many times. The rearrangement uses TRBV7-6 and TRBJ1-2; D is perhaps TRBD1 (5 bases). Germline V lookup: CDR1 SGHVS, CDR2 FNYEAQ. Trimming left V 0 bases short and J 5 bases short, with 13 bases between. The CDR3 covers 15 residues. The CDR3 here is CASSLAVSTVYGYTF. CDR3 DNA sequence: TGTGCCAGCAGCTTAGCCGTTTCGACAGTTTATGGCTACACCTTC.

The genes are TRBV6-1 and TRBJ2-7; D is unclear. In germline, CDR1 is MNHNS, CDR2 SASEGT. CDR3 length: 8 amino acids. V lost 8 bases, J lost 6 bases, and 2 bases lay in between. This CDR3 reads CASGEQYF. The DNA of the CDR3 is TGTGCCAGCGGCGAGCAGTACTTC.

With respect to this clonotype: The CDR3 end shows no conserved phenylalanine or tryptophan, and so a read error is likely. The chain carries TRBV12-3 or TRBV12-4 and TRBJ1-4, with TRBD1 matching 7 bases. The CDR3 covers 13 residues. Trimming removed 4 bases from V and 13 bases from J; junction bases left unmatched: 9. The CDR3 loop reads CASSWEGAGGLFI. In DNA form, the CDR3 reads TGTGCCAGCAGTTGGGAGGGGGCTGGCGGACTGTTTATT.

This clonotype was recorded at least ten times. The rearrangement uses TRBV20-1 and TRBJ2-1; D possibly corresponds to TRBD2 (5 bases). V gave up 0 bases and J gave up 0 bases, with 9 bases separating them. This CDR3 comprises 15 residues. Germline V gene data show CDR1 as DFQATT and CDR2 as SNEGSKA (reference sequence). CDR3 coding DNA: TGCAGTGCTAGAGATTTCCGGGGCTCCTACAATGAGCAGTTCTTC. This gives the protein CSARDFRGSYNEQFF.

The rearrangement links TRBV19 to TRBJ2-7; 10 nucleotides match TRBD1. The CDR3 contains 15 residues. The germline V gene encodes CDR1 LNHDA and CDR2 SQIVND (reference sequence). V was pared by 4 bases and J by 4 bases, with 7 bases of the junction left unmatched. The DNA of the CDR3 is TGTGCCAGTAGTACCCCGGGACAGGGGAGATACGAGCAGTACTTC. Translation: CASSTPGQGRYEQYF.

This clonotype has ten or more counts. This chain connects TRBV20-1 to TRBJ1-6, with unresolved D. Germline CDR1 DFQATT, CDR2 SNEGSKA (reference sequence). V was clipped by 4 bases and J by 11 bases, with 15 bases between them. The CDR3 covers 13 residues. CDR3 sequence reads: CSATKGNGTPLHF. CDR3 nucleotides: TGCAGTGCTACCAAAGGGAATGGGACACCCCTCCACTTT.

The sample holds many counts of this clonotype. The V gene is TRBV10-3, the J gene TRBJ2-1, with 11 nucleotides matching TRBD2. J gave up 8 bases and V 4 bases, and 10 bases lay outside the gene matches. Germline CDR1 is ENHRY and CDR2 is SYGVKD. This CDR3 spans 16 amino acids. Here the CDR3 DNA reads TGTGCCATCAGTGTTCAACTAGCGGGAGAGGTGTATGAGCAGTTCTTC. Protein product: CAISVQLAGEVYEQFF.

About this clonotype: A much larger clone is a single base away; this may be a read error. The chain joins TRBV7-2 to TRBJ2-5; the match to TRBD2 covers 13 bases. The CDR3 covers 17 residues. Germline-derived CDR1 and CDR2 are SGHTA and FQGNSA. CDR3 sequence (DNA): TGTGCCAGCAGCTTGGGACTAGCGGGATGGACGCAAGAGACCAAGTACTTC. Encoded protein: CASSLGLAGWTQETKYF.

This clonotype was detected many times. The chain joins TRBV20-1 to TRBJ1-5; TRBD1 agrees at 7 bases. Germline V gene lookup returns CDR1 DFQATT and CDR2 SNEGSKA (reference sequence). V lost 8 bases to trimming and J lost 0 bases; unmatched junction nucleotides: 4. The CDR3 consists of 13 residues. The CDR3 coding sequence is TGCAGTACGGGACAGACTAGCAATCAGCCCCAGCATTTT. Amino acids: CSTGQTSNQPQHF.

This clonotype was seen repeatedly, ten times or more. This chain connects TRBV2 to TRBJ2-7; TRBD2 matches at 7 bases. Germline trimming cut 10 bases from V and 0 bases from J; bases unmatched to any gene: 3. Germline V gene sequence: CDR1 SNHLY, CDR2 FYNNEI. The length of the CDR3 is 12 residues. As DNA, the CDR3 is TGTGCCATAGCGGGTGACTCCTACGAGCAGTACTTC. This translates into CAIAGDSYEQYF.

The sample holds many counts of this clonotype. The rearrangement uses TRBV19 and TRBJ2-1; 8 bases align to TRBD2. The CDR3 is 14 amino acids. V was pared by 4 bases and J by 10 bases, with 9 bases of the junction left unmatched. The germline V gene encodes CDR1 LNHDA and CDR2 SQIVND (reference sequence). The CDR3 spells CASSNSAGGYEQFF. The CDR3 nucleotides are TGTGCCAGTAGTAATTCGGCGGGGGGATACGAGCAGTTCTTC.

V is TRBV2 and J is TRBJ1-5, with a tentative D call TRBD1 (5 bases). Germline CDR1 is SNHLY and CDR2 is FYNNEI. Between the trimmed V and J ends, which lost 3 bases and 6 bases, there was a span of 12 bases. The CDR3 loop spans 14 amino acids. The CDR3: CASSDRDGGQPQHF. CDR3 DNA: TGTGCCAGCAGTGACAGGGATGGGGGTCAGCCCCAGCATTTT. The full variable domain, with the rest looked up from reference TRBV2 and TRBJ1-5, is EPEVTQTPSHQVTQMGQEVILRCVPISNHLYFYWYRQILGQKVEFLVSFYNNEISEKSEIFDDQFSVERPDGSNFTLKIRSTKLEDSAMYFCASSDRDGGQPQHFGDGTRLSIL.

This rearrangement joins TRBV15 to TRBJ2-1, with D perhaps TRBD2 (6 bases). V lost 0 bases and J 4 bases, leaving 10 bases between the germline ends. The CDR3 has 15 residues. CDR1 and CDR2 (germline): LNHNV, YYDKDF (reference sequence). CDR3 in amino acids: CATSRDVGGYNEQFF. The CDR3 DNA reads as TGTGCCACCAGCAGAGATGTGGGAGGATACAATGAGCAGTTCTTC.

For this clonotype: This may be a read error, as it is one base from a much larger clone. This chain joins TRBV7-9 and TRBJ2-7; 9 nucleotides line up with TRBD2. CDR1 and CDR2 (germline): SEHNR, FQNEAQ (reference sequence). CDR3 length equals 15 residues. CDR3 sequence: CDSGMTASGTYEQYF. The CDR3 nucleotides read TGTGACAGCGGGATGACGGCTAGCGGGACCTACGAGCAGTACTTC.

On this clonotype: This may arise from a read error, as a much more abundant clone is one base away. The chain employs TRBV5-1 and TRBJ2-1; the match to TRBD2 covers 9 bases. Germline V gene sequence: CDR1 SGHRS, CDR2 YFSETQ. This CDR3 contains 16 residues. The V gene end was trimmed by 8 bases and the J gene end by 6 bases; junction bases not matched to a gene: 15. DNA of the CDR3: TGCGCCAGAAGCACCACTATAGCGGGAGCGCGCAATGAGCAGTTCTTC. Amino acid sequence: CARSTTIAGARNEQFF.

This clonotype was seen many times. V and J are TRBV7-2 and TRBJ2-1, with TRBD2 matching over 12 bases. Trimming took 5 bases from V and 2 from J; bases not matched to a gene: 4. Germline loops: CDR1 SGHTA, CDR2 FQGNSA. The CDR3 length is 16 residues. In nucleotides, the CDR3 is TGTGCCAGCAGCCAAGGACTAGCGGGACCCTACAATGAGCAGTTCTTC. This gives the protein CASSQGLAGPYNEQFF.

Concerning this clonotype itself: Without the conserved terminal phenylalanine or tryptophan, this CDR3 likely stems from a read error. The DNA is omitted, as the CDR3 cannot be located on it reliably, and the CDR3 follows TCRdb's listing. The J gene is TRBJ1-1, the V gene TRBV15; TRBD1, the table's D call, was not compared with the DNA. CDR1 is LNHNV and CDR2 is YYDKDF in the germline V gene (reference sequence). From its first to its last residue, the CDR3 has 14 amino acids. CDR3: CATSRGGGYTESFL.

This clonotype has ten or more counts. The chain links TRBV14 to TRBJ2-7, with 11 bases that match TRBD2. V shed 1 base and J 4 bases; nucleotides not matched to a gene: 3. CDR3 length: 15 residues. Germline V gene lookup returns CDR1 SGHDN and CDR2 FVKESK. As DNA, the CDR3 is TGTGCCAGCAGCCAAGTCTCTAGCGGGAGGTACGAGCAGTACTTC. Translation gives CASSQVSSGRYEQYF.

This clonotype was seen many times. The chain is built from TRBV19 and TRBJ1-4; no reliable D call. The ends were cut back, 3 bases at V and 10 bases at J, with 21 bases in the middle. The CDR3 extends over 16 amino acids. CDR1 LNHDA and CDR2 SQIVND come from the germline V gene (reference sequence). CDR3 nucleotides: TGTGCCAGTAGTATTGATTCGGCGCAGTCATCTGGAAAACTGTTTTTT. Encoded protein: CASSIDSAQSSGKLFF.